The present T cell receptor beta chain was sequenced within a study of CD8 T cells in ankylosing spondylitis. Using quantitative 5'-RACE with molecular barcodes, the authors made TCR beta libraries. TCRdb independently ran MiXCR on the 5' RACE reads; one entry per CDR3 protein. The sample has approximately 340,000 distinct CDR3 sequences; roughly 14% are singletons. V gave up 0 bases and J gave up 7 bases, with 14 bases separating them. Germline V lookup: CDR1 SGHRS, CDR2 YFSETQ. CDR3 length: 16 amino acids. A remark on this clonotype: The antigen is not known.

The study's findings and limits: Disease-linked clones displayed a CD8+ phenotype and appeared relatively rarely in peripheral blood. Reportedly, disease-linked clones are significantly enriched in ankylosing spondylitis patients' matched synovial fluid. What appeared characteristic of ankylosing spondylitis blood was a TCR beta motif of eight highly homologous variants.

V gene TRBV5-1 combines with J gene TRBJ1-6, with D possibly TRBD1 on 5 matching bases. Sequencing was carried out using blood, either unsorted or a sorted T cell fraction (not recorded which). The sequence was obtained from a male donor with ankylosing spondylitis or in good health (not recorded which). The CDR3 is CASSLGSGDGNSPLHF. CDR3 DNA: TGCGCCAGCAGCTTGGGATCGGGGGATGGGAATTCACCCCTCCACTTT.